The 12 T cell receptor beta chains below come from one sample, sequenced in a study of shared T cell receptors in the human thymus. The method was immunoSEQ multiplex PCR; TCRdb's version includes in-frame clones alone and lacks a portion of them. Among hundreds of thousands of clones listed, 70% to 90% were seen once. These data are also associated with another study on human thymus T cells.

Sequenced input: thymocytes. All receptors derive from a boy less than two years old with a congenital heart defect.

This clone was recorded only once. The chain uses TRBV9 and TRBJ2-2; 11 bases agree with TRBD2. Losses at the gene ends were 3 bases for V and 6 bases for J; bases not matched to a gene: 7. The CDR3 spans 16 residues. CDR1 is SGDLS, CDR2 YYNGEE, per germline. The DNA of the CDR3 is TGTGCCAGCAGCGCACTAGCGGGAGAGGAGCCCGGGGAGCTGTTTTTT. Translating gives CASSALAGEEPGELFF.

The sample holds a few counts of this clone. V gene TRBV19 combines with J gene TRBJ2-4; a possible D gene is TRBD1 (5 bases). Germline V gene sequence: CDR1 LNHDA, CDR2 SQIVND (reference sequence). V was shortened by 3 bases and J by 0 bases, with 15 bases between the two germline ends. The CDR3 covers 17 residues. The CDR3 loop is CASSMSTGYIAKNIQYF. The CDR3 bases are TGTGCCAGTAGTATGTCCACAGGTTACATAGCCAAAAACATTCAGTACTTC.

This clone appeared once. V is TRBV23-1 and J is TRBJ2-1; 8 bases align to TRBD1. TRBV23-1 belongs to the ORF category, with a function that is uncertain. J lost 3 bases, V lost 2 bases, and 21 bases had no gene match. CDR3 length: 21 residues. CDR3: CASSQRGARGRQIFNYNEQFF. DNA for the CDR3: TGCGCCAGCAGTCAAAGGGGGGCCAGGGGGCGCCAGATATTTAACTACAATGAGCAGTTCTTC.

DNA for the CDR3: TGTGCCAGCACCCAAGGTGGGGGGATGGCAGATACGCAGTATTTT. This codes for CASTQGGGMADTQYF. V and J are TRBV6-1 and TRBJ2-3, with D possibly matching TRBD2 (6 bases). Germline V gene data show CDR1 as MNHNS and CDR2 as SASEGT. Trimming took 7 bases from V and 4 from J, leaving 18 bases between them. CDR3 size: 15 residues.

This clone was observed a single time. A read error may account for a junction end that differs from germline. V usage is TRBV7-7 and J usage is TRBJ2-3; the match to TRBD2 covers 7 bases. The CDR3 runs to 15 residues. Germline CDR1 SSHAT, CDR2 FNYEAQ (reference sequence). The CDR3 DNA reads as TGTGCTAGCAGCTTATTCGGGAGGATCACAGATACGCAGTATTTT. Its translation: CASSLFGRITDTQYF.

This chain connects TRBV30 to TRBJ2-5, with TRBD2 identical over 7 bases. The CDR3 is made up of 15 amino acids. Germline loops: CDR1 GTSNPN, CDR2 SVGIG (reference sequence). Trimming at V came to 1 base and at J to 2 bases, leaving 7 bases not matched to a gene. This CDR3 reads CAWSEGGRGQETQYF. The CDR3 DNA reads TGTGCCTGGAGTGAGGGAGGGAGGGGACAAGAGACCCAGTACTTC.

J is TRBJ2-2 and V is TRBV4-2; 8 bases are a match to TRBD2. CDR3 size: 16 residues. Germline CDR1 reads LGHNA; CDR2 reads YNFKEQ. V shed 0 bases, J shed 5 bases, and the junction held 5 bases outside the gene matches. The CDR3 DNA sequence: TGTGCCAGCAGCCAAGATGGGCGGGAGGAGACCGGGGAGCTGTTTTTT. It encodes CASSQDGREETGELFF.

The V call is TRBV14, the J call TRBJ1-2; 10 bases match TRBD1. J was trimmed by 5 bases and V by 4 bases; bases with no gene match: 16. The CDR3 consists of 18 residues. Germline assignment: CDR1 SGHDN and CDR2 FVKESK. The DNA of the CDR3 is TGTGCCAGCAGCCCCCGGGACAGGGGCCCTCAGTATTTTTATGGCTACACCTTC. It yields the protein CASSPRDRGPQYFYGYTF.

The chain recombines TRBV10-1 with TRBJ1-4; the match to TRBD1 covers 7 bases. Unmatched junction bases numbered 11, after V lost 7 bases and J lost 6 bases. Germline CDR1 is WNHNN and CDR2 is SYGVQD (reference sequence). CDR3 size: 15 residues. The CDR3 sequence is CASKLRQGVYEKLFF. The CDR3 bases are TGCGCCAGCAAGCTCCGACAGGGAGTCTATGAAAAACTGTTTTTT.

The CDR3 region is CASSVDGRADTQYF. CDR3 sequence (DNA): TGTGCCAGCAGCGTAGACGGGAGGGCAGATACGCAGTATTTT. The rearrangement links TRBV9 to TRBJ2-3; 8 nucleotides match TRBD2. The CDR3 loop spans 14 amino acids. The V and J ends lost 0 bases and 4 bases, in that order; junction bases with no gene match: 1. Germline CDR1 SGDLS, CDR2 YYNGEE.

This CDR3 is CASSVALDRGSTEAFF. The CDR3 bases are TGTGCCAGCAGCGTAGCCCTGGACAGGGGTAGTACTGAAGCTTTCTTT. V gene TRBV9 combines with J gene TRBJ1-1; 9 bases agree with TRBD1. V dropped 0 bases and J dropped 5; count of bases not matched to a gene: 8. This CDR3 has 16 amino acids. Germline CDR1 SGDLS, CDR2 YYNGEE.

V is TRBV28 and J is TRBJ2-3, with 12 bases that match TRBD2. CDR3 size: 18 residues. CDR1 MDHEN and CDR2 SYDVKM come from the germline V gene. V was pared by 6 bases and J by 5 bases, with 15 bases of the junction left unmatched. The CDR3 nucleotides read TGTGCCAGCAGCCAAACCCCGGGACTAGCGGGTTGTCTAGATACGCAGTATTTT. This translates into CASSQTPGLAGCLDTQYF.